The T cell receptor (beta chain) described here comes from a study of blood T cell repertoires in COVID-19. At the level of the study: Spain, Italy and the United States supplied samples that represented acute and convalescent COVID-19. Nucleic acid was either cDNA or gDNA, and it came from T cells, B-cell-depleted T cells, or PBMCs.

The CDR3 runs 18 residues. The V gene's germline CDR1 is LGHNA and CDR2 YSLEER. The V end lost 0 bases, the J end lost 2 bases, and 17 bases lay between the germline ends. Authors' data handling: Estimation of nucleated cell counts was performed using reference gene primer amplification. Assay: immunoSEQ multiplex PCR; the TCRdb copy retains only in-frame clones and omits some. That table supplies the V and J calls and clone size; D and trimming were determined from the DNA. The sample has roughly 59,000 clones; approximately 80% are singletons. This rearrangement joins TRBV4-3 to TRBJ1-3; D unresolved. The sample taken for sequencing was peripheral blood. This clonotype was sampled from a human donor in a cohort sampled during active COVID-19. The CDR3, as DNA: TGCGCCAGCAGCCAAGAGGAGGCCGTTATTGGGGCTGGAAACACCATATATTTT. It translates to CASSQEEAVIGAGNTIYF.